This paragraph covers one T cell receptor (beta chain) sequence. Antigen: not known. The PCR made use of 60 Vbeta and 13 Jbeta primers. Sequencing was performed with immunoSEQ multiplex PCR; in TCRdb, only in-frame clones are kept and a portion is missing. The sample lists about 130,000 clones, around four fifths occurring once. CDR1 is SGHVS and CDR2 is FNYEAQ in the germline V gene. The CDR3 runs 13 residues. Germline trimming cut 6 bases from V and 5 bases from J; bases unmatched to any gene: 6. This entry comes from a study of cytomegalovirus exposure and HLA in healthy donors. Findings and caveats of the study: Per a later analysis, under 20,000 TCR beta sequences showed association with HLA alleles at 0.05 false discovery rate.

This sequence was found in a woman aged 40 to 55 in good health and CMV-seronegative. Sequencing was performed on PBMCs. The chain combines TRBV7-6 with TRBJ1-1, with TRBD1 identical over 7 bases. DNA for the CDR3: TGTGCCAGCAGGCGGGAGGGGGCGACTGAAGCTTTCTTT. Translation gives CASRREGATEAFF.